These 9 T cell receptor beta chains share one sample of origin, sequenced in a study of tumor-infiltrating lymphocytes in primary liver carcinoma. TCR beta cDNA was reverse-transcribed from about 500 ng of total RNA. The reaction used a constant-region primer and ProtoScript II reverse transcriptase. Construction of TCR beta libraries relied on three successive nested multiplex PCR rounds employing slightly modified ARM-PCR. TRBV1-TRBV30 forward primers and a C-beta reverse primer were used in the first two PCR rounds, which each ran for ten to eleven cycles. TCRdb called the multiplex PCR reads again in MiXCR, with one record for every CDR3 protein. This table has hundreds of thousands of distinct CDR3 sequences, nearly 60% appearing once. The researchers obtained blood RNA from unsorted whole blood and also extracted germline DNA. The sequenced material came from peripheral blood. These receptor sequences come from a woman between 25 and 40 years old with primary liver carcinoma and hepatitis B virus infection.

This clonotype has only one observation. Being one base from a much bigger clone, this may be a read error. The genes are TRBV10-1 and TRBJ2-7; the D is unclear. The V end was cut by 4 bases, the J end by 5 bases, with 9 bases between. The CDR3 sequence is 12 residues long. The germline V gene has CDR1 WNHNN and CDR2 SYGVQD (reference sequence). In DNA, the CDR3 is TGCGCCAGCAGTGGAGTACCCCACGAGCAGTACTTC. Translating it yields CASSGVPHEQYF.

Remarks on this clonotype: The final CDR3 position lacks the conserved phenylalanine or tryptophan, pointing to a likely read error. This chain links TRBV5-5 with TRBJ2-5, with no clear D. Trimming removed 4 bases at V and 7 bases at J, with 14 bases between. The CDR3 covers 13 residues. Looked up from germline, CDR1 is SGHKS and CDR2 is YYEKEE (reference sequence). CDR3 amino acids: CASSLDPLWTQYS. CDR3 nucleotide sequence: TGTGCCAGCAGCCTGGATCCGCTGTGGACCCAGTACTCC.

This clonotype was recorded at least ten times. The rearrangement uses TRBV6-5 and TRBJ2-5, with D uncertain. V dropped 6 bases and J dropped 2 bases, with 16 bases sitting between them. Germline lookup yields CDR1 MNHEY and CDR2 SVGAGI. The CDR3 is 15 amino acids. The CDR3 DNA sequence: TGTGCCAGCAGCTATCACGTTACAACTCAAGAGACCCAGTACTTC. Protein: CASSYHVTTQETQYF.

This clonotype was seen a handful of times. V is TRBV24-1 and J is TRBJ2-1, with D perhaps TRBD2 (5 bases). Germline CDR1 reads KGHDR; CDR2 reads SFDVKD. V was shortened by 3 bases and J by 0 bases, with 11 bases between the two germline ends. The CDR3 loop spans 16 amino acids. CDR3 region: CATSDLGVTSYNEQFF. DNA for the CDR3: TGTGCCACCAGTGATCTCGGGGTCACCTCCTACAATGAGCAGTTCTTC.

This clonotype occurred many times. This chain links TRBV6-1 with TRBJ2-6, with D tentatively TRBD1 or TRBD2 (6 bases each). V lost 1 base and J 4 bases, leaving 17 bases between the germline ends. Germline V gene sequence: CDR1 MNHNS, CDR2 SASEGT. The CDR3 extends over 18 amino acids. CDR3 nucleotides: TGTGCCAGCAGTGAAGTGGGTTTATGGGGGGCCGGGGCCAACGTCCTGACTTTC. As protein: CASSEVGLWGAGANVLTF.

Points on this clonotype: A read error is possible here, since a much larger clone lies one base away. V usage is TRBV12-3 or TRBV12-4 and J usage is TRBJ1-1, with D hard to call. CDR3 size: 14 residues. V was shortened by 6 bases and J by 1 base, with 12 bases between the two germline ends. DNA of the CDR3: TGTGCCAGCAGGCCTCCGAGACAGAACACTGAAGCTTTCTTT. This codes for CASRPPRQNTEAFF.

Note on this clonotype: This may come from a read error, since a much larger clone is one base off. The rearrangement links TRBV4-3 to TRBJ1-2; TRBD1 is a possible D gene (6 bases). The CDR3 runs 14 residues. The V end lost 4 bases, the J end lost 6 bases, and 15 bases lay between the germline ends. Germline CDR1 LGHNA, CDR2 YSLEER. The CDR3 reads CASSPGTWEHGYTF. The CDR3 DNA is TGCGCCAGCAGCCCCGGGACATGGGAGCATGGCTACACCTTC.

This clonotype has ten or more counts. This chain uses TRBV5-1 with TRBJ1-1; 7 bases align to TRBD1. CDR3 length: 14 amino acids. Germline loops: CDR1 SGHRS, CDR2 YFSETQ. V shed 4 bases and J 3 bases; nucleotides not matched to a gene: 6. The DNA of the CDR3 is TGCGCCAGCAGCCCGACAGGGCCGGACACTGAAGCTTTCTTT. Its protein product is CASSPTGPDTEAFF. The complete variable domain, with remaining parts taken from reference TRBV5-1 and TRBJ1-1, reads KAGVTQTPRYLIKTRGQQVTLSCSPISGHRSVSWYQQTPGQGLQFLFEYFSETQRNKGNFPGRFSGRQFSNSRSEMNVSTLELGDSALYLCASSPTGPDTEAFFGQGTRLTVV.

The V and J genes are TRBV28 and TRBJ2-2, with D unclear. The V and J ends lost 3 bases and 6 bases respectively, with 5 bases between them. The CDR3 is made up of 12 amino acids. Germline V gene sequence: CDR1 MDHEN, CDR2 SYDVKM. The CDR3 DNA is TGTGCCAGCAGTTTTTTTCCCGGGGAGCTGTTTTTT. It encodes CASSFFPGELFF.